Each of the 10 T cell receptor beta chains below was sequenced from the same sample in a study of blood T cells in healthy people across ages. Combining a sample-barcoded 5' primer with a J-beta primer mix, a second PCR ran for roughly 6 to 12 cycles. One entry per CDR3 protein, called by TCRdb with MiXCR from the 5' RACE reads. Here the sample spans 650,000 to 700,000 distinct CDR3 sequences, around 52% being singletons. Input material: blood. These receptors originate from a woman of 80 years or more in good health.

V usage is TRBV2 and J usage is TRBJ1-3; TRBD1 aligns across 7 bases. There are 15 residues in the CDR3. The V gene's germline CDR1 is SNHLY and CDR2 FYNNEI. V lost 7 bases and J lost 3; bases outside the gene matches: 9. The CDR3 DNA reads TGTGCCAGCAATAGGGACAGAAGCCTTGGAAACACCATATATTTT. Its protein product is CASNRDRSLGNTIYF.

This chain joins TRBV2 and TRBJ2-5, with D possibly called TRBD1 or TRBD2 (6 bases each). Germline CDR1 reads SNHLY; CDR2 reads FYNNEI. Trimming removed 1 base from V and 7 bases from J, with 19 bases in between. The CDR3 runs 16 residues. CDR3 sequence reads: CASSEVGDWDKTTQYF. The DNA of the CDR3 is TGTGCCAGCAGTGAAGTCGGGGACTGGGACAAGACGACCCAGTACTTC.

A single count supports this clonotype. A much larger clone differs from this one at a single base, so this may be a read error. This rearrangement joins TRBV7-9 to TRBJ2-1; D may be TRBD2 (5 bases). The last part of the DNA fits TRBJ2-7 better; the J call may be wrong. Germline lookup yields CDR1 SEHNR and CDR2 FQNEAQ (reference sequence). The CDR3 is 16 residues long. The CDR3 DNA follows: TGTGCCAGCAGCTTAGGGGTAGCGTTGGCCTACAATGAGCAGTACTTC. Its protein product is CASSLGVALAYNEQYF.

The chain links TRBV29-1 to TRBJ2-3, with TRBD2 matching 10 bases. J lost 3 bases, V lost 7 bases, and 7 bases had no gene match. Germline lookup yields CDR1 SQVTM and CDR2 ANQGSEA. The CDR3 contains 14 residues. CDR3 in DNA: TGCAGCGGCTCTAGCGGGGGCTCGACAGATACGCAGTATTTT. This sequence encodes CSGSSGGSTDTQYF.

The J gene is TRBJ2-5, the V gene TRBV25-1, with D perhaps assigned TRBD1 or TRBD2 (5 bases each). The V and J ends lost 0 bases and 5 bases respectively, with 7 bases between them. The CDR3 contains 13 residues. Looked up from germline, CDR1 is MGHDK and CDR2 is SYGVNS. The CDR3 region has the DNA TGTGCCAGCAGTGAATACGAGGGGGAGACCCAGTACTTC. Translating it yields CASSEYEGETQYF.

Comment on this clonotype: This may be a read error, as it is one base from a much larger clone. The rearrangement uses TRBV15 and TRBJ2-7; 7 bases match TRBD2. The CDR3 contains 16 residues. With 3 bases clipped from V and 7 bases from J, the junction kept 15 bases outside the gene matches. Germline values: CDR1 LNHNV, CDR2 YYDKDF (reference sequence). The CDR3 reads CATSSATSVPANEQYF. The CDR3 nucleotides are TGTGCCACCAGCAGCGCCACTAGCGTTCCGGCCAATGAGCAGTACTTC.

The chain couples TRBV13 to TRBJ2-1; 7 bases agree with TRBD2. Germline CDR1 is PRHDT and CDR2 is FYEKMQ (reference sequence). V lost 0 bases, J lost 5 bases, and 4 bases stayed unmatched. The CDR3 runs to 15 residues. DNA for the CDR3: TGTGCCAGCAGCTTAGGACTAGCGCCAAACAATGAGCAGTTCTTC. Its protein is CASSLGLAPNNEQFF. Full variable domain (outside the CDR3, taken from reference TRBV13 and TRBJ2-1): AAGVIQSPRHLIKEKRETATLKCYPIPRHDTVYWYQQGPGQDPQFLISFYEKMQSDKGSIPDRFSAQQFSDYHSELNMSSLELGDSALYFCASSLGLAPNNEQFFGPGTRLTVL.

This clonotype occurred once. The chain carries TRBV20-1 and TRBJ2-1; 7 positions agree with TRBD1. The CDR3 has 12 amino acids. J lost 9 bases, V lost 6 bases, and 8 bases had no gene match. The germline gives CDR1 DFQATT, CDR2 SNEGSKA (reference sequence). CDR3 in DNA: TGCAGTGCCCAAGGGGGCCCTGGTGAGCAGTTCTTC. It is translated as CSAQGGPGEQFF.

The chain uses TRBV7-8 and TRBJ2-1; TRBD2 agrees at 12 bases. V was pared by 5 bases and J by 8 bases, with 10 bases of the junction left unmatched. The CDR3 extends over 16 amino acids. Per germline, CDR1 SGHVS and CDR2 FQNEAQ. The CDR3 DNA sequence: TGTGCCAGCAGCCCCCGGACTAGCGGGACGGTTGATGAGCAGTTCTTC. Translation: CASSPRTSGTVDEQFF. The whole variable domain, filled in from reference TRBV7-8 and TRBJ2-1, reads GAGVSQSPRYKVAKRGQDVALRCDPISGHVSLFWYQQALGQGPEFLTYFQNEAQLDKSGLPSDRFFAERPEGSVSTLKIQRTQQEDSAVYLCASSPRTSGTVDEQFFGPGTRLTVL.

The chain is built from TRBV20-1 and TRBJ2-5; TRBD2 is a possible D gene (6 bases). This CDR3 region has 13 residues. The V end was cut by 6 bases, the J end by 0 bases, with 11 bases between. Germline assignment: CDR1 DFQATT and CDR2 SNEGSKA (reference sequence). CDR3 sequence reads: CSAEPGDQETQYF. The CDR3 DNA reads TGCAGTGCCGAACCGGGGGACCAAGAGACCCAGTACTTC.